This TCR beta chain was recorded in a study of T cells in tumors after PD-1 blockade. The CDR3 covers 14 residues. The germline V gene encodes CDR1 MRHNA and CDR2 SNTAGT. Between the trimmed V and J ends, which lost 3 bases and 3 bases, there was a span of 8 bases. TCRdb keeps only in-frame clones here, not all; method: immunoSEQ multiplex PCR. The repertoire includes 6,500 to 9,500 clones, roughly two thirds of them detected once, and over 8% sits in the top ten. The source was tumor tissue, collected after anti-PD-1 treatment. The sequence derives from a human donor with basal cell carcinoma. The chain has TRBV6-4 and TRBJ2-2; D might be TRBD1 (6 bases). As DNA, the CDR3 is TGTGCCAGCAGTGAGGGACACGACACCGGGGAGCTGTTTTTT. It encodes CASSEGHDTGELFF.